This TCR beta chain was obtained from a study of patients and donors after allogeneic stem cell transplantation. Germline V lookup: CDR1 MDHEN, CDR2 SYDVKM. CDR3 length: 15 residues. V lost 7 bases and J lost 0; bases outside the gene matches: 5. TCRdb re-called the RT-PCR reads through MiXCR, storing one row per CDR3 protein. The repertoire holds tens of thousands of distinct CDR3 sequences, roughly 52% seen once, with under 70% in the top ten. The sequence was collected from a human donor who was either an allogeneic HSCT recipient or a stem cell or donor lymphocyte infusion donor (not recorded which). It is not recorded whose cells these are; they may come from a transplant donor. Material for sequencing was blood, either unsorted or a sorted T cell fraction (not recorded which). The chain is built from TRBV28 and TRBJ1-3, with 8 bases lining up with TRBD1. CDR3 coding DNA: TGTGCCAGCAAGACAGGGGACGCCTCTGGAAACACCATATATTTT. It encodes CASKTGDASGNTIYF.